This TCR beta chain was profiled in a study of CD8 T cells in ankylosing spondylitis. Broader study findings: Ankylosing spondylitis blood seemed to carry a telltale TCR beta motif made of fewer than 10 highly homologous variants.

This CDR3 is built from 16 residues. The germline gives CDR1 SQVTM, CDR2 ANQGSEA. V dropped 1 base and J dropped 4; count of bases not matched to a gene: 12. Ten or more counts support this clonotype. The antigen remains undetermined. Via MiXCR, TCRdb re-called the 5' RACE reads, giving one row per CDR3 protein. This repertoire shows roughly 440,000 distinct CDR3 sequences, about a sixth found once; its top ten account for approximately 1%. The receptor was derived from a male donor with ankylosing spondylitis. Material: blood, either unsorted or a sorted T cell fraction (not recorded which). The gene calls are TRBV29-1 and TRBJ2-7, with 8 positions matching TRBD2. CDR3 residues: CSVEVPLGRAMYEQYF. The DNA of the CDR3 is TGCAGCGTTGAAGTCCCTCTCGGGAGGGCCATGTACGAGCAGTACTTC.